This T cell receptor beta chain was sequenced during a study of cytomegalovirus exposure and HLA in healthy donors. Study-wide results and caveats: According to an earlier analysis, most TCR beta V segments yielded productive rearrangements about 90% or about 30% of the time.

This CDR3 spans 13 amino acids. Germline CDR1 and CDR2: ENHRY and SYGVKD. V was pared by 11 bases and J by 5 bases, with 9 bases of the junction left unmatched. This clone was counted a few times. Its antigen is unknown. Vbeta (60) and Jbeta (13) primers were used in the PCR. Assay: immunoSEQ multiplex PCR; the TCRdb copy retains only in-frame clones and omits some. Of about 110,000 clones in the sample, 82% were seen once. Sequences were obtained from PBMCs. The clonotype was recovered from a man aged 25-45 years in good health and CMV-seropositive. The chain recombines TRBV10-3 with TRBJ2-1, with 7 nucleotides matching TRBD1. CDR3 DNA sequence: TGTGCCTCAGAAGACAGGGTAAACAATGAGCAGTTCTTC. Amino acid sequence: CASEDRVNNEQFF.